These T cell receptor beta chains were read from a single sample in a study of long-term antiretroviral therapy in people with HIV. Generated by immunoSEQ multiplex PCR, the TCRdb table keeps only in-frame clones and is missing some. The sample consists of about 25,000 clones, around 88% of them appearing once. Source: unsorted PBMCs, taken 3 years after starting antiretroviral therapy. The receptors were gathered from a young man with HIV. Each CDR3 is given with its conserved first and last residue. D genes are given only for firm matches. The size field is filled for only some rows; it gives once, few, many or a size class.

D gene: TRBD2; clone size: -; J gene: TRBJ2-2; V gene: TRBV5-1; CDR3 protein: CASSSTSGVTGELFF; CDR3 DNA: TGCGCCAGCAGCTCTACTAGCGGCGTCACCGGGGAGCTGTTTTTT
D gene: TRBD1; clone size: once; J gene: TRBJ2-5; V gene: TRBV11-2; CDR3 protein: CASSLPTTGVQETQYF; CDR3 DNA: TGTGCCAGCAGCTTACCAACGACAGGGGTCCAAGAGACCCAGTACTTC
D gene: -; clone size: few; J gene: TRBJ1-5; V gene: TRBV2; CDR3 protein: CASSAGASNQPQHF; CDR3 DNA: TGTGCCAGCAGTGCGGGGGCAAGCAATCAGCCCCAGCATTTT
D gene: -; clone size: -; J gene: TRBJ2-1; V gene: TRBV7-8; CDR3 protein: CASSLLASSSYNEQFF; CDR3 DNA: TGTGCCAGCAGCTTGTTGGCATCGAGCTCCTACAATGAGCAGTTCTTC
D gene: TRBD2; clone size: -; J gene: TRBJ2-4; V gene: TRBV6-1; CDR3 protein: CASSESGGSSRIQYF; CDR3 DNA: TGTGCCAGCAGTGAAAGCGGGGGGTCTAGTCGGATTCAGTACTTC
D gene: TRBD2; clone size: -; J gene: TRBJ2-3; V gene: TRBV19; CDR3 protein: CASNVAGGDTQYF; CDR3 DNA: TGTGCCAGTAATGTAGCGGGGGGAGATACGCAGTATTTT
D gene: -; clone size: once; J gene: TRBJ2-2; V gene: TRBV5-5; CDR3 protein: CASSFGNTGELFF; CDR3 DNA: TGTGCCAGCAGCTTCGGGAACACCGGGGAGCTGTTTTTT
D gene: TRBD2; clone size: -; J gene: TRBJ2-1; V gene: TRBV27; CDR3 protein: CASSPTSGVYNEQFF; CDR3 DNA: TGTGCCAGCAGTCCGACTAGCGGGGTATACAATGAGCAGTTCTTC
D gene: -; clone size: -; J gene: TRBJ2-5; V gene: TRBV6-4; CDR3 protein: CASSETPWGETQYF; CDR3 DNA: TGTGCCAGCAGTGAAACCCCCTGGGGAGAGACCCAGTACTTC
D gene: -; clone size: few; J gene: TRBJ2-2; V gene: TRBV25-1; CDR3 protein: CASSDSSGELFF; CDR3 DNA: TGTGCCAGCAGTGACTCAAGCGGGGAGCTGTTTTTT
D gene: -; clone size: -; J gene: TRBJ2-1; V gene: TRBV20-1; CDR3 protein: CRSATDNEQFF; CDR3 DNA: TGCAGATCCGCTACTGACAATGAGCAGTTCTTC
D gene: -; clone size: once; J gene: TRBJ1-4; V gene: TRBV7-6; CDR3 protein: CASSLYRTNSRGEKLFF; CDR3 DNA: TGTGCCAGCAGCTTATATCGGACAAACAGTCGAGGTGAAAAACTGTTTTTT
D gene: -; clone size: -; J gene: TRBJ1-6; V gene: TRBV6-5; CDR3 protein: CASSRTAGYNSPLHF; CDR3 DNA: TGTGCCAGCAGTCGGACAGCAGGATATAATTCACCCCTCCACTTT
D gene: -; clone size: -; J gene: TRBJ1-1; V gene: TRBV28; CDR3 protein: CASSKGGYMNTEAFF; CDR3 DNA: TGTGCCAGCAGTAAGGGGGGATACATGAACACTGAAGCTTTCTTT
D gene: -; clone size: -; J gene: TRBJ1-1; V gene: TRBV6-6; CDR3 protein: CASRHSTFDGAFF; CDR3 DNA: TGTGCCAGCAGGCATTCAACCTTTGATGGAGCTTTCTTT
D gene: -; clone size: -; J gene: TRBJ2-2; V gene: TRBV7-9; CDR3 protein: CASSWSNANTGELFF; CDR3 DNA: TGTGCCAGCAGCTGGAGTAACGCGAACACCGGGGAGCTGTTTTTT
D gene: -; clone size: -; J gene: TRBJ2-5; V gene: TRBV10-2; CDR3 protein: CASSESTPSGKETQYF; CDR3 DNA: TGCGCCAGCAGTGAGTCGACCCCCTCAGGGAAAGAGACCCAGTACTTC
D gene: -; clone size: -; J gene: TRBJ2-3; V gene: TRBV2; CDR3 protein: CASSDPPRGETQYF; CDR3 DNA: TGTGCCAGCAGCGATCCCCCCCGTGGGGAGACGCAGTATTTT
D gene: -; clone size: -; J gene: TRBJ2-5; V gene: TRBV11-3; CDR3 protein: CASSLTGETQYF; CDR3 DNA: TGTGCCAGCAGCTTAACGGGAGAGACCCAGTACTTC
D gene: -; clone size: -; J gene: TRBJ2-5; V gene: TRBV10-3; CDR3 protein: CAISEGSAETQYF; CDR3 DNA: TGTGCCATCAGTGAGGGGTCTGCCGAGACCCAGTACTTC
D gene: -; clone size: once; J gene: TRBJ1-3; V gene: TRBV5-1; CDR3 protein: CASSSGVVSGNTIYF; CDR3 DNA: TGCGCCAGCAGCTCCGGGGTTGTCTCTGGAAACACCATATATTTT
D gene: -; clone size: -; J gene: TRBJ2-1; V gene: TRBV25-1; CDR3 protein: CASKSSSYNEQFF; CDR3 DNA: TGTGCCAGCAAGTCGAGCTCCTACAATGAGCAGTTCTTC
D gene: -; clone size: -; J gene: TRBJ2-6; V gene: TRBV4-1; CDR3 protein: CASSQGGSGQSGANVLTF; CDR3 DNA: TGCGCCAGCAGCCAAGGAGGTTCAGGGCAATCTGGGGCCAACGTCCTGACTTTC
D gene: -; clone size: -; J gene: TRBJ1-1; V gene: TRBV25-1; CDR3 protein: CASSGLRTNTEAFF; CDR3 DNA: TGTGCCAGCAGTGGGCTCCGGACGAACACTGAAGCTTTCTTT
D gene: TRBD1; clone size: -; J gene: TRBJ2-1; V gene: TRBV18; CDR3 protein: CASSPQEGQGGLGEQFF; CDR3 DNA: TGTGCCAGCTCACCCCAAGAGGGACAGGGTGGACTCGGTGAGCAGTTCTTC
D gene: -; clone size: few; J gene: TRBJ1-5; V gene: TRBV28; CDR3 protein: CASSPVGNQPQHF; CDR3 DNA: TGTGCCAGCAGCCCCGTGGGTAATCAGCCCCAGCATTTT
D gene: -; clone size: -; J gene: TRBJ2-5; V gene: TRBV5-1; CDR3 protein: CASSSSEETQYF; CDR3 DNA: TGCGCCAGCAGCTCCAGTGAAGAGACCCAGTACTTC
D gene: TRBD1; clone size: -; J gene: TRBJ1-2; V gene: TRBV13; CDR3 protein: CASSMDRGHNYGYTF; CDR3 DNA: TGTGCCAGCAGCATGGACAGGGGGCATAACTATGGCTACACCTTC
D gene: TRBD1; clone size: -; J gene: TRBJ1-1; V gene: TRBV29-1; CDR3 protein: CSVERQGGAEAFF; CDR3 DNA: TGCAGCGTTGAAAGACAGGGAGGGGCTGAAGCTTTCTTT
D gene: TRBD1; clone size: -; J gene: TRBJ1-2; V gene: TRBV14; CDR3 protein: CASSQVSGGAYGYTF; CDR3 DNA: TGTGCCAGCAGCCAAGTTTCAGGGGGCGCATATGGCTACACCTTC
D gene: TRBD2; clone size: -; J gene: TRBJ2-1; V gene: TRBV19; CDR3 protein: CASSIGPSGGASSWGNEQFF; CDR3 DNA: TGTGCCAGTAGTATAGGCCCTAGCGGGGGGGCATCGTCTTGGGGCAATGAGCAGTTCTTC
D gene: -; clone size: -; J gene: TRBJ2-7; V gene: TRBV14; CDR3 protein: CASSQEGGTREEQYF; CDR3 DNA: TGTGCCAGCAGCCAAGAGGGTGGAACAAGGGAGGAGCAGTACTTC
D gene: -; clone size: -; J gene: TRBJ1-2; V gene: TRBV28; CDR3 protein: CASSLSGGPLWGYTF; CDR3 DNA: TGTGCCAGCAGTTTATCGGGGGGGCCTCTCTGGGGCTACACCTTC
D gene: -; clone size: medium-sized; J gene: TRBJ1-2; V gene: TRBV4-1; CDR3 protein: CASSQESTGLAGYTF; CDR3 DNA: TGCGCCAGCAGCCAAGAATCCACGGGACTGGCTGGCTACACCTTC
D gene: -; clone size: -; J gene: TRBJ1-1; V gene: TRBV5-1; CDR3 protein: CASSLVGKGITEAFF; CDR3 DNA: TGCGCCAGCAGCTTGGTCGGGAAGGGGATCACTGAAGCTTTCTTT
D gene: TRBD1; clone size: -; J gene: TRBJ1-6; V gene: TRBV5-6; CDR3 protein: CASSLSDRGSPLHF; CDR3 DNA: TGTGCCAGCAGCTTGAGCGACAGGGGATCACCCCTCCACTTT
D gene: -; clone size: -; J gene: TRBJ1-4; V gene: TRBV25-1; CDR3 protein: CASSERRGQREKLFF; CDR3 DNA: TGTGCCAGCAGTGAACGGAGAGGGCAAAGGGAAAAACTGTTTTTT
D gene: -; clone size: -; J gene: TRBJ1-1; V gene: TRBV29-1; CDR3 protein: CSVREGRGTEAFF; CDR3 DNA: TGCAGCGTTCGGGAGGGGCGCGGGACTGAAGCTTTCTTT
D gene: -; clone size: -; J gene: TRBJ1-2; V gene: TRBV6-1; CDR3 protein: CASRQSWDGYTF; CDR3 DNA: TGTGCCAGTCGACAGAGTTGGGATGGCTACACCTTC
D gene: TRBD1; clone size: -; J gene: TRBJ1-5; V gene: TRBV28; CDR3 protein: CASSFDSPGRGLKLDSNQPQHF; CDR3 DNA: TGTGCCAGCAGTTTCGACTCTCCCGGGAGGGGGCTAAAACTTGATAGCAATCAGCCCCAGCATTTT
D gene: TRBD2; clone size: once; J gene: TRBJ2-1; V gene: TRBV6-5; CDR3 protein: CASSKLAANNEQFF; CDR3 DNA: TGTGCCAGCAGTAAACTAGCGGCAAACAATGAGCAGTTCTTC
D gene: -; clone size: -; J gene: TRBJ2-3; V gene: TRBV7-9; CDR3 protein: CASSPRPWYGGRYEDTQYF; CDR3 DNA: TGTGCCAGCAGCCCACGGCCTTGGTACGGGGGGCGTTATGAAGATACGCAGTATTTT
D gene: -; clone size: -; J gene: TRBJ1-1; V gene: TRBV5-5; CDR3 protein: CASSLAGRNTEAFF; CDR3 DNA: TGTGCCAGCAGCTTGGCCGGTAGGAACACTGAAGCTTTCTTT
D gene: TRBD1; clone size: -; J gene: TRBJ2-2; V gene: TRBV19; CDR3 protein: CASSRTGGNTGELFF; CDR3 DNA: TGTGCCAGTAGTCGGACAGGGGGGAACACCGGGGAGCTGTTTTTT
D gene: -; clone size: -; J gene: TRBJ1-1; V gene: TRBV28; CDR3 protein: CASSPWPVTEAFF; CDR3 DNA: TGTGCCAGCAGCCCCTGGCCTGTCACTGAAGCTTTCTTT
D gene: -; clone size: few; J gene: TRBJ2-7; V gene: TRBV5-1; CDR3 protein: CASSPQGLSSYEQYF; CDR3 DNA: TGCGCCAGCAGTCCTCAGGGTTTAAGCTCCTACGAGCAGTACTTC
D gene: -; clone size: -; J gene: TRBJ1-4; V gene: TRBV29-1; CDR3 protein: CSAIKGPGNEKLFF; CDR3 DNA: TGCAGCGCAATAAAGGGGCCGGGTAATGAAAAACTGTTTTTT
D gene: -; clone size: -; J gene: TRBJ2-2; V gene: TRBV6-6; CDR3 protein: CASSSGSGELFF; CDR3 DNA: TGTGCCAGCAGTTCTGGGTCCGGGGAGCTGTTTTTT
D gene: -; clone size: -; J gene: TRBJ1-6; V gene: TRBV4-1; CDR3 protein: CASSNPQDLWGSPLHF; CDR3 DNA: TGCGCCAGCAGCAATCCACAGGATCTTTGGGGATCACCCCTCCACTTT
D gene: -; clone size: -; J gene: TRBJ2-5; V gene: TRBV7-7; CDR3 protein: CASSLGAGETQYF; CDR3 DNA: TGTGCTAGCAGCTTAGGGGCAGGAGAGACCCAGTACTTC
D gene: -; clone size: -; J gene: TRBJ1-6; V gene: TRBV2; CDR3 protein: CASIWGIGLNSPLHF; CDR3 DNA: TGTGCCAGCATATGGGGAATCGGTTTAAATTCACCCCTCCACTTT
D gene: -; clone size: -; J gene: TRBJ1-6; V gene: TRBV2; CDR3 protein: CASKDKGQPYSPLHF; CDR3 DNA: TGTGCCAGCAAAGATAAGGGCCAGCCCTATTCACCCCTCCACTTT
D gene: -; clone size: -; J gene: TRBJ1-3; V gene: TRBV6-1; CDR3 protein: CASSPPGDSGNTIYF; CDR3 DNA: TGTGCCAGCAGTCCTCCGGGAGACTCTGGAAACACCATATATTTT
D gene: TRBD2; clone size: -; J gene: TRBJ2-3; V gene: TRBV19; CDR3 protein: CASSPVAGGTDTQYF; CDR3 DNA: TGTGCCAGTAGCCCCGTAGCGGGGGGCACAGATACGCAGTATTTT
D gene: -; clone size: -; J gene: TRBJ2-2; V gene: TRBV4-1; CDR3 protein: CASSQGSGYTGELFF; CDR3 DNA: TGCGCCAGCAGCCAAGGATCGGGATACACCGGGGAGCTGTTTTTT